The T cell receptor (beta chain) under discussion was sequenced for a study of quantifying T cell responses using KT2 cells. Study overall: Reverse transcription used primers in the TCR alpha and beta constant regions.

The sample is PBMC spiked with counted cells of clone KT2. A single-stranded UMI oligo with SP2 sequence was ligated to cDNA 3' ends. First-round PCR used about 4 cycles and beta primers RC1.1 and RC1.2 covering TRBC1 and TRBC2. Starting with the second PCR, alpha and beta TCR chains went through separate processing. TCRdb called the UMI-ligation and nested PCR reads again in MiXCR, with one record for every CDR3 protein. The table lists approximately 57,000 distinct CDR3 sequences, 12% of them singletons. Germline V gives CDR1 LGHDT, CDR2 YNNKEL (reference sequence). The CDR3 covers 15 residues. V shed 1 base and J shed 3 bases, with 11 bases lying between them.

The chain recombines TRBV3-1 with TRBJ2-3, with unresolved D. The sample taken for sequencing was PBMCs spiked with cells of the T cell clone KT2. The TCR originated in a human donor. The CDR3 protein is CASSQALEGTDTQYF. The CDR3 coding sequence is TGTGCCAGCAGCCAAGCCCTGGAAGGGACAGATACGCAGTATTTT.